The 19 T cell receptor beta chains given below trace back to one sample, sequenced in a study of OX40 agonist ivuxolimab in advanced cancers. Profiling relied on immunoSEQ multiplex PCR, and the TCRdb table lists in-frame clones only, not all of them. The data show almost 35,000 clones, 81% seen once. The sequenced sample was CD4+ or CD8+ T cells sorted from blood, obtained in a trial of the OX40 agonist ivuxolimab. The receptors come from an adult with an advanced solid tumor such as melanoma, head and neck, liver or kidney cancer.

V usage is TRBV7-2 and J usage is TRBJ2-3; D is uncertain. V lost 1 base to trimming and J lost 0 bases, with 14 bases between them. Germline V gene lookup returns CDR1 SGHTA and CDR2 FQGNSA. The CDR3 has 17 amino acids. CDR3 residues: CASSLGGWAQSTDTQYF. DNA of the CDR3: TGTGCCAGCAGCTTAGGAGGTTGGGCACAGAGCACAGATACGCAGTATTTT.

The V gene is TRBV5-6, the J gene TRBJ1-5; TRBD1 is a possible D gene (5 bases). V was pared by 0 bases and J by 6 bases, with 13 bases between. The germline CDR1 and CDR2 sequences are SGHDT and YYEEEE. The CDR3 has 15 residues. DNA for the CDR3: TGTGCCAGCAGCTTGGGTTGGGGCGTCGGTCAGCCCCAGCATTTT. Translating it yields CASSLGWGVGQPQHF. Using reference TRBV5-6 and TRBJ1-5 for the parts outside the CDR3, the full variable domain is DAGVTQSPTHLIKTRGQQVTLRCSPKSGHDTVSWYQQALGQGPQFIFQYYEEEERQRGNFPDRFSGHQFPNYSSELNVNALLLGDSALYLCASSLGWGVGQPQHFGDGTRLSIL.

The rearrangement links TRBV5-1 to TRBJ2-3; D may be TRBD2 (6 bases). The CDR3 spans 16 residues. V shed 0 bases and J shed 2 bases, with 13 bases lying between them. CDR1 is SGHRS and CDR2 is YFSETQ in the germline V gene. The CDR3 region is CASSLEGSGTTDTQYF. For the CDR3, the DNA is TGCGCCAGCAGCTTGGAAGGTAGCGGAACCACAGATACGCAGTATTTT. Full variable domain (missing parts from reference TRBV5-1 and TRBJ2-3): KAGVTQTPRYLIKTRGQQVTLSCSPISGHRSVSWYQQTPGQGLQFLFEYFSETQRNKGNFPGRFSGRQFSNSRSEMNVSTLELGDSALYLCASSLEGSGTTDTQYFGPGTRLTVL.

The chain couples TRBV19 to TRBJ1-5; 7 bases fit TRBD1. This CDR3 has 15 residues. V gave up 7 bases and J gave up 5 bases; unmatched junction bases: 11. Germline V gene lookup returns CDR1 LNHDA and CDR2 SQIVND (reference sequence). In nucleotides, the CDR3 is TGTGCCAGTATCTCGGGGAGGGGGCCTGATCAGCCCCAGCATTTT. Its protein product is CASISGRGPDQPQHF.

The chain joins TRBV9 to TRBJ2-3, with 8 bases that match TRBD2. The length of the CDR3 is 16 residues. Per the germline V gene, CDR1 is SGDLS and CDR2 is YYNGEE. With 0 bases clipped from V and 0 bases from J, the junction kept 3 bases outside the gene matches. The CDR3 is CASSVAGGGSTDTQYF. CDR3 in DNA: TGTGCCAGCAGCGTAGCCGGGGGGGGTAGCACAGATACGCAGTATTTT. Full variable domain (remainder filled in from reference TRBV9 and TRBJ2-3): DSGVTQTPKHLITATGQRVTLRCSPRSGDLSVYWYQQSLDQGLQFLIQYYNGEERAKGNILERFSAQQFPDLHSELNLSSLELGDSALYFCASSVAGGGSTDTQYFGPGTRLTVL.

This sequence joins TRBV30 and TRBJ2-2; 7 bases match TRBD1. The junction had 11 bases not matched to a gene; V was cut back by 3 bases and J by 1 base. Germline lookup yields CDR1 GTSNPN and CDR2 SVGIG (reference sequence). The CDR3 loop spans 17 amino acids. The CDR3 sequence is CAWRDARTGGNTGELFF. The CDR3 DNA is TGTGCCTGGAGGGACGCCCGGACAGGAGGGAACACCGGGGAGCTGTTTTTT.

V and J are TRBV5-1 and TRBJ1-3; perhaps TRBD1 as D (5 bases). The CDR3 covers 14 residues. Germline CDR1 is SGHRS and CDR2 is YFSETQ. V lost 2 bases and J 4 bases, leaving 10 bases between the germline ends. DNA of the CDR3: TGCGCCAGCAGCTTTGGGGGGGAAGGAAACACCATATATTTT. The encoded protein is CASSFGGEGNTIYF.

This clone was picked up one time. This chain uses TRBV7-2 with TRBJ1-1, with a weak D call TRBD1 (5 bases). Per germline, CDR1 SGHTA and CDR2 FQGNSA. The CDR3 is 13 residues long. Trimming pared 3 bases from V and 7 bases from J, leaving 12 bases between. The DNA of the CDR3 is TGTGCCAGCAGCTTCCACGGGGCGGTTGAAGCTTTCTTT. Protein: CASSFHGAVEAFF.

The J gene is TRBJ2-3, the V gene TRBV5-1, with 10 bases aligning to TRBD2. CDR1 and CDR2 (germline): SGHRS, YFSETQ. The CDR3 covers 16 residues. After removal of 4 bases from V and 0 bases from J, the junction contained 5 bases not matched to a gene. CDR3 amino acids: CASSLRLAGSTDTQYF. The DNA for the CDR3 is TGCGCCAGCAGCCTCAGACTAGCGGGTAGCACAGATACGCAGTATTTT.

In this sample, this clone turned up once. The rearrangement joins TRBV9 to TRBJ2-1, with 7 positions matching TRBD2. The CDR3 runs to 15 residues. The germline V gene has CDR1 SGDLS and CDR2 YYNGEE. The V and J ends lost 0 bases and 10 bases, in that order; junction bases with no gene match: 10. The CDR3 loop is CASSVAQGLLQEQFF. For the CDR3, the DNA is TGTGCCAGCAGCGTAGCCCAGGGACTACTGCAGGAGCAGTTCTTC.

This clone was found a few times. The chain uses TRBV11-3 and TRBJ2-1; 9 bases align to TRBD1. This CDR3 has 16 amino acids. Germline CDR1 reads SGHNT; CDR2 reads YENEEA. V shed 5 bases, J shed 0 bases, and the junction held 5 bases outside the gene matches. The CDR3 loop reads CASSISTGGSYNEQFF. CDR3 DNA: TGTGCCAGCAGCATATCGACAGGGGGCTCCTACAATGAGCAGTTCTTC. Drawing the rest from reference TRBV11-3 and TRBJ2-1, the complete variable domain is EAGVVQSPRYKIIEKKQPVAFWCNPISGHNTLYWYLQNLGQGPELLIRYENEEAVDDSQLPKDRFSAERLKGVDSTLKIQPAELGDSAVYLCASSISTGGSYNEQFFGPGTRLTVL.

The V gene is TRBV7-3, the J gene TRBJ2-3, with D possibly being TRBD2 (5 bases). This CDR3 has 13 amino acids. The V end was cut by 8 bases, the J end by 3 bases, with 12 bases between. Per germline, CDR1 SGHTA and CDR2 FQGTGA. CDR3 residues: CASGGSATDTQYF. Written as DNA, the CDR3 is TGTGCCAGCGGAGGATCAGCGACAGATACGCAGTATTTT.

V is TRBV5-5 and J is TRBJ2-1, with D possibly TRBD1 on 7 matching bases. This CDR3 contains 15 residues. Trimming took off 4 bases at V and 7 bases at J, with 18 bases between the two ends. Germline V gene lookup returns CDR1 SGHKS and CDR2 YYEKEE (reference sequence). CDR3 amino acids: CASSPPDRAGNEQFF. The CDR3 nucleotides read TGTGCCAGCAGCCCACCCGACAGGGCGGGGAATGAGCAGTTCTTC. Using reference TRBV5-5 and TRBJ2-1 for the parts outside the CDR3, the full variable domain is DAGVTQSPTHLIKTRGQQVTLRCSPISGHKSVSWYQQVLGQGPQFIFQYYEKEERGRGNFPDRFSARQFPNYSSELNVNALLLGDSALYLCASSPPDRAGNEQFFGPGTRLTVL.

This clone came up once. The V gene is TRBV18, the J gene TRBJ1-1; weak D call: TRBD1 (5 bases). CDR1 is KGHSH, CDR2 LQKENI, per germline. With 4 bases removed from V and 0 bases from J, the gap between germline ends came to 6 bases. The CDR3 totals 13 residues. The DNA for the CDR3 is TGTGCCAGCTCACAGACAGTGAACACTGAAGCTTTCTTT. Its translation is CASSQTVNTEAFF.

The CDR3 bases are TGTGCCAGCACCATTGAGGACAGGGTACAGCCCCAGCATTTT. Encoded protein: CASTIEDRVQPQHF. The chain uses TRBV28 and TRBJ1-5, with 8 positions matching TRBD1. CDR3 length: 14 residues. Germline V lookup: CDR1 MDHEN, CDR2 SYDVKM. V dropped 7 bases and J dropped 7; count of bases not matched to a gene: 9.

There are a few counts of this clone. The rearrangement links TRBV15 to TRBJ1-1; D not resolved. The V gene lost 0 bases and the J gene lost 5 bases, with 7 bases spanning the gap. The V gene's germline CDR1 is LNHNV and CDR2 YYDKDF (reference sequence). The CDR3 is made up of 13 amino acids. In DNA form, the CDR3 reads TGTGCCACCAGCAGAGATGGGGTTACTGAAGCTTTCTTT. Amino acid sequence: CATSRDGVTEAFF.

V usage is TRBV7-8 and J usage is TRBJ1-2; tentative D call: TRBD1 (5 bases). Trimming cost V 5 bases and J 7 bases, with 20 bases left between them. The germline CDR1 and CDR2 sequences are SGHVS and FQNEAQ. The CDR3 covers 15 residues. The DNA of the CDR3 is TGTGCCAGCAGCGCCCGCAGGGACGGGATCGTTGGCTACACCTTC. This sequence encodes CASSARRDGIVGYTF.

The chain links TRBV7-2 to TRBJ2-7; 10 positions match TRBD1. J gave up 0 bases and V 5 bases, and 4 bases lay outside the gene matches. In germline, CDR1 is SGHTA, CDR2 FQGNSA. The CDR3 runs 15 residues. CDR3 residues: CASSLGQGSSYEQYF. In DNA form, the CDR3 reads TGTGCCAGCAGCCTGGGACAGGGGTCCTCCTACGAGCAGTACTTC.

V and J are TRBV11-2 and TRBJ2-4, with 8 bases fitting TRBD1. The CDR3 has 15 residues. Germline V lookup: CDR1 SGHAT, CDR2 FQNNGV. V dropped 6 bases and J dropped 7; count of bases not matched to a gene: 11. CDR3 DNA sequence: TGTGCCAGCAGATCCCTCGACAGGGGATGGAACATTCAGTACTTC. Translation gives CASRSLDRGWNIQYF.